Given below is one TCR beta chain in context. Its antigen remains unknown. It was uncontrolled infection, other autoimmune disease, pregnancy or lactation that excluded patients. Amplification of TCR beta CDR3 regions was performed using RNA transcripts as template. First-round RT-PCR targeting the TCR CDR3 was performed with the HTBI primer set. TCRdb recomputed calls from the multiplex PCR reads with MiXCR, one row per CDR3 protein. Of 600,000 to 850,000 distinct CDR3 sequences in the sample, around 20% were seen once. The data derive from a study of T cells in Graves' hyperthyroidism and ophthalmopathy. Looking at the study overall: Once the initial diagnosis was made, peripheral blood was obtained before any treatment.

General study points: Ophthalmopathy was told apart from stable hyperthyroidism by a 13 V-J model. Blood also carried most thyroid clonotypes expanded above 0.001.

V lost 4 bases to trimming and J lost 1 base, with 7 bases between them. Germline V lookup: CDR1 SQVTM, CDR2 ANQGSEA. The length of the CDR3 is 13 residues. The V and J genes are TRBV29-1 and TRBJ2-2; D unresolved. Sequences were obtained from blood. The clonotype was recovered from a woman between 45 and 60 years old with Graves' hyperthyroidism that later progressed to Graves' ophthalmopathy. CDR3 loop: CSVVGRNTGELFF. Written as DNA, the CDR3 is TGCAGCGTTGTAGGCAGGAACACCGGGGAGCTGTTTTTT.